This T cell receptor beta chain was sequenced for a study of T cell changes during pregnancy in multiple sclerosis. Method: immunoSEQ multiplex PCR; TCRdb's copy keeps in-frame clones and lacks some. The data show tens of thousands of clones, roughly nine tenths seen once. Trimming removed 4 bases at V and 8 bases at J, with 13 bases between. This CDR3 is built from 14 residues. V is TRBV5-3 and J is TRBJ1-6, with D perhaps TRBD1 (6 bases). Being an ORF, TRBV5-3 has a function that is uncertain. The clonotype originates from a female donor with multiple sclerosis, enrolled in a pregnancy study. The source was CD8+ T cells from peripheral blood mononuclear cells, collected in the third trimester of pregnancy. The CDR3 bases are TGTGCCAGAAGCGTGCGACAGGTCGATTCACCCCTCCACTTT. This codes for CARSVRQVDSPLHF.